This T cell receptor beta chain derives from a study of cytomegalovirus exposure and HLA in healthy donors. The PCR ran on 60 Vbeta and 13 Jbeta primers. In the original processing: In a later analysis, roughly 11 million of approximately 86 million unique beta chains occurred in at least two donors. Sequencing used immunoSEQ multiplex PCR; TCRdb keeps in-frame clones, though not all of them. The DNA gave D and trimming, while V, J and clone size come from that table. The sample includes 100,000 to 150,000 clones, 60% to 80% of them seen just once. Study-level findings and limits: TCR beta chains numbering 164 were designated cytomegalovirus-associated. The study reported that TCR beta sequences accurately predicted HLA-A and HLA-B alleles in most subjects.

This clone came up a few times. Its target is not known. The clonotype was recovered from a woman aged 60-75 years in good health and CMV-seronegative. The sequenced sample was PBMCs.

In nucleotides, the CDR3 is TGTGCCAGTAGTATGGAGCGACAGAACATGAACACTGAAGCTTTCTTT. Its protein is CASSMERQNMNTEAFF. V is TRBV19 and J is TRBJ1-1; tentatively, D is TRBD1 (5 bases). V lost 3 bases and J lost 0, with 14 bases in between. The CDR3 runs 16 residues. CDR1 is LNHDA, CDR2 SQIVND, per germline (reference sequence).